Below, 13 T cell receptor beta chains from the same sample are listed, as sequenced in a study of Ad26.COV2.S vaccination and SARS-CoV-2 variants. Treatment given: 15 to 20 received Ad26.COV2.S at low or high dose, single or two shots; 5 received placebo; per-sample allocation not given. Samples analyzed were those drawn on day 63 after the first vaccine or placebo injection. Sequencing was performed with immunoSEQ multiplex PCR; in TCRdb, only in-frame clones are kept and a portion is missing. In the table there are 250,000 or so clones, around nine tenths of which are singletons. The sequencing here drew on peripheral blood, taken in a trial of Ad26.COV2.S vaccine versus placebo. The source is a person between 18 and 65 years old who received the Ad26.COV2.S COVID-19 vaccine or a placebo.

The rearrangement uses TRBV5-5 and TRBJ1-1; weak D call: TRBD1 (5 bases). This CDR3 contains 14 residues. The V and J ends lost 3 bases and 0 bases respectively, with 9 bases between them. CDR1 is SGHKS and CDR2 is YYEKEE in the germline V gene (reference sequence). Here the CDR3 DNA reads TGTGCCAGCAGCTCGGGACTCTTGAACACTGAAGCTTTCTTT. It translates to CASSSGLLNTEAFF.

V usage is TRBV15 and J usage is TRBJ2-5, with TRBD2 matching 7 bases. The germline gives CDR1 LNHNV, CDR2 YYDKDF (reference sequence). This CDR3 is 16 amino acids long. V lost 8 bases, J lost 0 bases, and 12 bases stayed unmatched. This CDR3 reads CATSTGGRGDQETQYF. DNA for the CDR3: TGTGCCACCTCCACGGGGGGAAGGGGCGACCAAGAGACCCAGTACTTC.

The V gene is TRBV9, the J gene TRBJ1-5; 10 nucleotides agree with TRBD1. Trimming at V came to 2 bases and at J to 5 bases, leaving 4 bases not matched to a gene. This CDR3 is 15 amino acids long. CDR1 is SGDLS and CDR2 is YYNGEE in the germline V gene. CDR3 sequence (DNA): TGTGCCAGCAGCGTGGGGACAGGGGACTATCAGCCCCAGCATTTT. This encodes CASSVGTGDYQPQHF.

The chain links TRBV9 to TRBJ2-1; D remains unclear. Trimming shortened V by 0 bases and J by 4 bases, and 14 bases separated the two germline ends. This CDR3 spans 16 amino acids. Germline V gene lookup returns CDR1 SGDLS and CDR2 YYNGEE. CDR3 coding DNA: TGTGCCAGCAGCGTAGGTCCAGCGTCAAAGTACAATGAGCAGTTCTTC. It yields the protein CASSVGPASKYNEQFF.

The rearrangement links TRBV7-3 to TRBJ2-1, with 11 bases lining up with TRBD2. Germline values: CDR1 SGHTA, CDR2 FQGTGA. The CDR3 is made up of 15 amino acids. The V gene end was trimmed by 6 bases and the J gene end by 7 bases; junction bases not matched to a gene: 8. CDR3 sequence reads: CASRSTSGSTNEQFF. The CDR3 DNA sequence: TGTGCCAGCAGGTCCACTAGCGGGAGTACGAATGAGCAGTTCTTC.

Points on this clone: The sample carries other DNA sequences with the same CDR3. This sequence joins TRBV30 and TRBJ1-6, with 8 bases that match TRBD1. The CDR3 contains 13 residues. With V trimmed by 3 bases and J by 7 bases, 2 bases remained unmatched. Germline V gene data show CDR1 as GTSNPN and CDR2 as SVGIG (reference sequence). The CDR3 sequence: CAWSRQGNSPLHF. As DNA, the CDR3 is TGTGCCTGGAGCCGACAGGGGAATTCACCCCTCCACTTT.

This clone has a handful of counts. The CDR3 spells CASSQDSVAGVNEQFF. CDR3 bases: TGCGCCAGCAGCCAAGATAGTGTAGCTGGGGTCAATGAGCAGTTCTTC. The rearrangement links TRBV4-3 to TRBJ2-1; D is uncertain. The germline V and J ends were trimmed by 0 bases and 6 bases, with 15 bases remaining between them. CDR3 length equals 16 residues. Germline V gene sequence: CDR1 LGHNA, CDR2 YSLEER.

This clone was found once. The chain is built from TRBV7-6 and TRBJ1-1, with D possibly TRBD1 on 6 matching bases. The CDR3 extends over 15 amino acids. Germline CDR1 is SGHVS and CDR2 is FNYEAQ. V shed 6 bases and J shed 4 bases, with 18 bases lying between them. CDR3 sequence: CASSHERGILTEAFF. The CDR3, as DNA: TGTGCCAGCAGTCACGAGAGGGGGATACTCACTGAAGCTTTCTTT.

CDR3 in amino acids: CASSWGGEAAGANVLTF. The CDR3 DNA follows: TGTGCCAGCAGCTGGGGCGGGGAAGCCGCTGGGGCCAACGTCCTGACTTTC. The gene calls are TRBV5-6 and TRBJ2-6, with TRBD2 as a possible D gene (6 bases). This CDR3 is 17 amino acids long. V gave up 3 bases and J gave up 2 bases, with 15 bases separating them. Germline CDR1 SGHDT, CDR2 YYEEEE.

This clone was counted once. The V gene is TRBV27, the J gene TRBJ2-4; tentatively, D is TRBD1 or TRBD2 (5 bases each). The CDR3 length is 15 residues. Germline CDR1 and CDR2: MNHEY and SMNVEV (reference sequence). Trimming removed 0 bases at V and 2 bases at J, with 8 bases between. CDR3 in amino acids: CASSLSGTTKNIQYF. For the CDR3, the DNA is TGTGCCAGCAGTTTATCGGGGACGACCAAAAACATTCAGTACTTC.

This clone was counted only a few times. The V and J genes are TRBV4-1 and TRBJ1-1; D not resolved. The CDR3 extends over 13 amino acids. The germline V and J ends were trimmed by 0 bases and 12 bases, with 14 bases remaining between them. Looked up from germline, CDR1 is MGHRA and CDR2 is YSYEKL. The CDR3 DNA follows: TGCGCCAGCAGCCAAGATCCCTATCTCAGGCCTTTCTTT. It yields the protein CASSQDPYLRPFF.

The genes are TRBV18 and TRBJ1-6, with no clear D. Between the trimmed V and J ends, which lost 6 bases and 7 bases, there was a span of 7 bases. The CDR3 has 12 amino acids. The germline gives CDR1 KGHSH, CDR2 LQKENI. The CDR3 protein is CASSDGNSPLHF. The CDR3 DNA reads TGTGCCAGCTCCGACGGCAATTCACCCCTCCACTTT.

The chain employs TRBV7-2 and TRBJ2-1; the D is unclear. The CDR3 spans 13 residues. From germline, CDR1 is SGHTA and CDR2 FQGNSA. The ends were cut back, 2 bases at V and 9 bases at J, with 11 bases in the middle. CDR3 DNA sequence: TGTGCCAGCAGCTTAAATGGTTATGGTGAGCAGTTCTTC. Translating it yields CASSLNGYGEQFF.